One TCR beta chain is described in this entry. Its target is not known. The data were produced by immunoSEQ multiplex PCR, yet TCRdb's version contains in-frame clones alone and is incomplete. Here the sample spans tens of thousands of clones, around 72% being singletons. With 7 bases removed from V and 5 bases from J, the gap between germline ends came to 13 bases. The CDR3 extends over 12 amino acids. ViraFEST expansion of antigen-specific CD4+ T cells with viral peptide pools preceded sequencing. Subsequent to a culture period of around eleven days, CD4+ T cells were isolated. Nobody among the vaccine recipients had prior SARS-CoV-2 infection (nucleocapsid antibodies were negative). Approximately 2 million PBMC were seeded per well and grown in the presence of around 10 IU/ml IL-2 and 8 to 10 ug/ml peptides. The sample is drawn from a study of vaccination effects on CD4 cells after COVID-19. Overall study context: Either the BNT162b2 or mRNA-1273 vaccine was given to participants in two doses. Study-level results: Cross-reactivity toward common cold coronaviruses was confined to only 1 of 255 vaccine-induced clones in healthy vaccinees. There was marked clonal contraction among infection- and vaccine-induced clones late after vaccination.

The source was CD4+ T cells from PBMCs cultured with HCoV-NL63 spike peptides, collected before COVID-19 vaccination. This clonotype originated in a human donor who received a COVID-19 vaccine. The chain is built from TRBV5-3 and TRBJ2-7, with D perhaps matching TRBD1 or TRBD2 (6 bases each). TRBV5-3 is reported as an ORF; its role is uncertain. The CDR3 reads CARLGGGNEQYF. The CDR3 DNA follows: TGTGCCAGACTGGGGGGCGGCAACGAGCAGTACTTC.